Listed below are T cell receptor beta chains from one sample, sequenced in a study of shared T cell receptors in the human thymus. TCRdb's table, derived via immunoSEQ multiplex PCR, lists solely in-frame clones and lacks some. The table lists hundreds of thousands of clones, more than 75% of them singletons, with 0.0094% in the top ten. The data were also submitted as part of a second study, on human thymus T cells.

The material sequenced was thymocytes. These receptors all stem from a boy less than two years old with a congenital heart defect. CDR3s include the opening cysteine and the closing phenylalanine or tryptophan. D genes are given only for firm matches. Expanded clones get a size class; other rows say once, few or many, or leave the size out.

19	NA	NA	TRBV5-4	TRBJ1-3	TGTGCCAGCAGCTTGGAGGGGGTCGGCGGCTCAGGGCCAGGAAACACCATATATTTT	CASSLEGVGGSGPGNTIYF
15	TRBD1	NA	TRBV25-1	TRBJ1-6	TGTGCCAGCAGTGAAAGGGACAGCCTGGATTCACCCCTCCACTTT	CASSERDSLDSPLHF
15	TRBD2	NA	TRBV25-1	TRBJ2-3	TGTGCCAGCAGTACACTAGCGGGAGTCGCAGATACGCAGTATTTT	CASSTLAGVADTQYF
15	TRBD2	NA	TRBV7-6	TRBJ2-1	TGTGCCAGCAGCGAGGGGGCTAGCGGGACGGATGAGCAGTTCTTC	CASSEGASGTDEQFF
15	TRBD1	NA	TRBV27	TRBJ2-7	TGTGCCAGCACCCCACAGGGGACAGGGGCCTACGAGCAGTACTTC	CASTPQGTGAYEQYF
13	TRBD2	NA	TRBV28	TRBJ2-5	TGTGCCAGCAGTTGGACTAGCAAAGAGACCCAGTACTTC	CASSWTSKETQYF
16	NA	NA	TRBV7-9	TRBJ1-1	TGTGCCAGCAGCTTAGTTGGGGGAGGGATGAGGACTGAAGCTTTCTTT	CASSLVGGGMRTEAFF
15	TRBD2	once	TRBV7-8	TRBJ2-1	TGTGCCAGCAGCCTGCGGGAGTTGGACTACAATGAGCAGTTCTTC	CASSLRELDYNEQFF
16	TRBD2	NA	TRBV5-6	TRBJ2-3	TGTGCCAGCAGCTTGGGGGGACTACCCCCCACAGATACGCAGTATTTT	CASSLGGLPPTDTQYF
16	NA	NA	TRBV5-6	TRBJ2-4	TGTGCCAGCACCACCTTTACGGTCCTAGCCAAAAACATTCAGTACTTC	CASTTFTVLAKNIQYF
12	NA	few	TRBV19	TRBJ1-5	TGTGCCAGTAGTATCGCGTATCAGCCCCAGCATTTT	CASSIAYQPQHF
15	NA	NA	TRBV30	TRBJ1-2	TGTGCCTGGAGTGCCTCACAGGGATCCAACTATGGCTACACCTTC	CAWSASQGSNYGYTF
17	NA	NA	TRBV19	TRBJ1-4	TGTGCCAGTAGTATAGTCCCAGGGTCGGAAACTAATGAAAAACTGTTTTTT	CASSIVPGSETNEKLFF
15	TRBD1	NA	TRBV28	TRBJ1-1	TGTGCCAGCAGTTTTTGGGACAGGGGCTTAACTGAAGCTTTCTTT	CASSFWDRGLTEAFF
17	TRBD1	NA	TRBV4-1	TRBJ1-5	TGCGCCAGCAGCCAAGAAGGGACAGGGGCTAGCAATCAGCCCCAGCATTTT	CASSQEGTGASNQPQHF
18	TRBD2	NA	TRBV4-1	TRBJ2-5	TGCGCCAGCAGCCAAGATCCCCCACTAGCGGGGGGATGGGAGACCCAGTACTTC	CASSQDPPLAGGWETQYF
13	NA	NA	TRBV10-3	TRBJ2-7	TGTGCCATCAGTGAGGCAGGCACCTACGAGCAGTACTTC	CAISEAGTYEQYF
13	NA	NA	TRBV7-8	TRBJ1-2	TGTGCCAGCAGCTTGGAGCAAGCGGACGGCTACACCTTC	CASSLEQADGYTF
14	TRBD1	NA	TRBV29-1	TRBJ2-1	TGCAGCGCCAGGACAGGGGGCGTCTACAATGAGCAGTTCTTC	CSARTGGVYNEQFF
16	NA	NA	TRBV27	TRBJ1-2	TGTGCCAGCAGTTTATCGGGTACAGGTCGCTCGGGTGGCTACACCTTC	CASSLSGTGRSGGYTF
14	TRBD1	NA	TRBV5-8	TRBJ1-6	TGTGCCAGCAGCTTGGTGGACAGGGGTGTACCCCTCCACTTT	CASSLVDRGVPLHF
15	TRBD1	NA	TRBV28	TRBJ2-7	TGTGCCAGCAGTTTAAGACAGGGTGGGAACTACGAGCAGTACTTC	CASSLRQGGNYEQYF
15	TRBD2	NA	TRBV13	TRBJ2-7	TGTGCCAGCAGCAACCTAGCGGGGGGGCCACACGAGCAGTACTTC	CASSNLAGGPHEQYF
14	TRBD1	NA	TRBV19	TRBJ1-5	TGTGCCAGTACTGAGGACAGGGTCAATCAGCCCCAGCATTTT	CASTEDRVNQPQHF
14	NA	few	TRBV6-5	TRBJ1-4	TGTGCCAGCAGTCAAGGACAGCAGTATGAAAAACTGTTTTTT	CASSQGQQYEKLFF
16	TRBD2	NA	TRBV4-1	TRBJ2-1	TGCGCCAGCAGCCAAGAGTCGGCGGGAGGTCGAGGTGAGCAGTTCTTC	CASSQESAGGRGEQFF
17	TRBD1	NA	TRBV11-2	TRBJ2-7	TGTGCCAGCAGCTTAGATTCCCCGACAGGGGGGGCCTACGAGCAGTACTTC	CASSLDSPTGGAYEQYF
18	TRBD2	NA	TRBV30	TRBJ2-5	TGTGCCTGGAGCCCCAGCCCGGGACTAGCGGGAGTCCAAGAGACCCAGTACTTC	CAWSPSPGLAGVQETQYF
17	TRBD2	NA	TRBV4-1	TRBJ2-3	TGCGCCAGCAGCGCTGGACTAGCGGGGGCCCCCACAGATACGCAGTATTTT	CASSAGLAGAPTDTQYF
18	TRBD1	NA	TRBV28	TRBJ1-1	TGTGCCAGCAGATCTTACCCCCCGGGACAGGGGGCGAACACTGAAGCTTTCTTT	CASRSYPPGQGANTEAFF
12	NA	NA	TRBV12-5	TRBJ2-2	TGTGCTAGTCGCTCGGTCGTCGGGGAGCTGTTTTTT	CASRSVVGELFF
15	TRBD1	NA	TRBV27	TRBJ2-7	TGTGCCAGCAGTTGGGACAGGGGAGCAGTACACGAGCAGTACTTC	CASSWDRGAVHEQYF
14	TRBD1	NA	TRBV5-6	TRBJ1-5	TGTGCCAGCAGCTACAGGGGAGGAGATCAGCCCCAGCATTTT	CASSYRGGDQPQHF
15	NA	NA	TRBV11-2	TRBJ1-2	TGTGCCAGCAGCACCCCGCGACAGATTAACTATGGCTACACCTTC	CASSTPRQINYGYTF
19	TRBD2	NA	TRBV11-2	TRBJ2-1	TGTGCCAGCAGCACCCGACTAGCGGGGGACCCGAGCTCCTACAATGAGCAGTTCTTC	CASSTRLAGDPSSYNEQFF
15	NA	few	TRBV5-1	TRBJ2-3	TGCGCCAGCAGCCCCGGCCTAGCCCCAACAGATACGCAGTATTTT	CASSPGLAPTDTQYF
16	NA	NA	TRBV14	TRBJ1-5	TGTGCCAGCAGCCAATGGGAGGGCAACTTCAATCAGCCCCAGCATTTT	CASSQWEGNFNQPQHF
16	TRBD2	NA	TRBV5-4	TRBJ2-5	TGTGCCAGCAGCATGCCTAGCGGGGGCCAAAAAGAGACCCAGTACTTC	CASSMPSGGQKETQYF
14	NA	NA	TRBV27	TRBJ2-5	TGTGCCAGCAGTCCGAACTCCAACCAAGAGACCCAGTACTTC	CASSPNSNQETQYF
15	TRBD2	once	TRBV28	TRBJ2-3	TGTGCCAGCAGTTCAGCGGGAGGGACCCTAGATACGCAGTATTTT	CASSSAGGTLDTQYF
16	NA	NA	TRBV9	TRBJ2-2	TGTGCCAGCAGCCCCACCGGGTGGCCGAACACCGGGGAGCTGTTTTTT	CASSPTGWPNTGELFF
13	NA	NA	TRBV6-5	TRBJ2-5	TGTGCCAGCAGCCGGGACTTCGAAGAGACCCAGTACTTC	CASSRDFEETQYF
13	NA	NA	TRBV4-3	TRBJ2-7	TGCGCCAGCAGTAAAATACAGGGTTACGAGCAGTACTTC	CASSKIQGYEQYF
14	TRBD1	NA	TRBV28	TRBJ1-1	TGTGCCAGCAATGACAGGGGGGCAATGAATGAAGCTTTCTTT	CASNDRGAMNEAFF
18	TRBD1	few	TRBV2	TRBJ2-3	TGTGCCAGCAGTGACCGATGGGAACAGGGGGCCGGGACAGATACGCAGTATTTT	CASSDRWEQGAGTDTQYF
17	NA	NA	TRBV14	TRBJ1-2	TGTGCCAGCAGCCAAGGAATCCCACAGGGAACCGTGTTTGGCTACACCTTC	CASSQGIPQGTVFGYTF
15	NA	NA	TRBV7-9	TRBJ2-7	TGTGCCAGCAGCTTATCAGGGTTCAAGGTCTACGAGCAGTACTTC	CASSLSGFKVYEQYF
14	TRBD1	NA	TRBV30	TRBJ1-4	TGTGCCTGGAAGGGGGACAGGGGGCATGAAAAACTGTTTTTT	CAWKGDRGHEKLFF
17	NA	NA	TRBV4-3	TRBJ2-1	TGCGCCAGCAGCCAAGAGAGCGTCCGAAAATCCTACAATGAGCAGTTCTTC	CASSQESVRKSYNEQFF
11	NA	few	TRBV20-1	TRBJ1-1	TGCAGTGCCCGAACAGAGCCTGAAGCTTTCTTT	CSARTEPEAFF
14	NA	NA	TRBV30	TRBJ2-7	TGTGCCTGCCCACTTCGCGGGTACTCCTACGAGCAGTACTTC	CACPLRGYSYEQYF
18	TRBD1	NA	TRBV4-1	TRBJ1-2	TGCGCCAGCAGCCAAGGACGCTATGGACAGGGAATCCTGTATGGCTACACCTTC	CASSQGRYGQGILYGYTF
13	NA	NA	TRBV27	TRBJ2-2	TGTGCCAGCAGTTTCTGGGAGCTTGGGGAGCTGTTTTTT	CASSFWELGELFF
13	TRBD1	NA	TRBV11-2	TRBJ1-4	TGTGCCAGACCGAGGGGGCGCGGTGAAAAACTGTTTTTT	CARPRGRGEKLFF
15	NA	once	TRBV15	TRBJ1-1	TGTGCCACCAGCAGAGATATTCCCACTGACACTGAAGCTTTCTTT	CATSRDIPTDTEAFF
16	NA	NA	TRBV28	TRBJ1-5	TGTGCCAGCAGACTCAAAGGGGGTAGGACGAATCAGCCCCAGCATTTT	CASRLKGGRTNQPQHF
17	NA	NA	TRBV6-1	TRBJ1-3	TGTGCCAGCAGTGAGCGGGGGGGACGGCGCTTTGGAAACACCATATATTTT	CASSERGGRRFGNTIYF